The clone carrying this T cell receptor beta chain has a handful of counts. No antigen is known for it. The ends lost 5 bases at V and 6 bases at J; junction bases unmatched: 13. Per the germline V gene, CDR1 is MNHGY and CDR2 is SVAAGI. This CDR3 has 15 residues. These data belong to a study of siplizumab effects on memory and regulatory T cells. The authors kept the mixed lymphocyte reaction cells in coculture at 37°C for 6 days. Findings and caveats of the study: Under siplizumab, an average around 68% of mappable alloreactive CD4+ clones were Treg-derived, compared with approximately 30% in controls.

TCRdb's table, derived via immunoSEQ multiplex PCR, lists solely in-frame clones and lacks some. In the table there are fewer than 20,000 clones, roughly 49% of which are singletons. The V and J genes are TRBV6-9 and TRBJ2-7; 7 bases agree with TRBD2. The sample consisted of CFSE-low (dividing) CD4+ T cells sorted from an allogeneic mixed lymphocyte reaction. This TCR was sampled from a human donor in good health; the cells came from an allogeneic mixed lymphocyte reaction. In DNA, the CDR3 is TGTGCCAGCAGTCCGATGGGAGGGGCCCTCTCCGAGCAGTACTTC. Translated: CASSPMGGALSEQYF.